The sequence of this T cell receptor beta chain was determined in a study of shared clonotypes between healthy human individuals. As for the study in general: Every donor yielded three CD4 naive, three CD4 memory, two CD8 naive and one CD8 memory plate.

As originally analysed: Junction-only immunoSEQ sequences carried no quality scores, so filtering differed. Method: immunoSEQ multiplex PCR; TCRdb's copy keeps in-frame clones and lacks some. V, J and clone size are those of that table, while D and trimming were read from the DNA. The sample includes about 2.1 million clones, 90% to 95% of them seen just once. Per germline, CDR1 SGHRS and CDR2 YFSETQ. CDR3 length: 17 amino acids. The V gene lost 0 bases and the J gene lost 2 bases, with 15 bases spanning the gap. CD8 cells regarded as naive lacked CD45RO, were positively chosen for CCR7, and omitted terminally differentiated effector memory CD45RA+ cells. Donors, without exception, were Caucasian adults residing in Nashville, Tennessee.

The chain employs TRBV5-1 and TRBJ2-1, with D unclear. Input material: naive CD8+ T cells from PBMCs. This receptor was taken from a man aged 18 to 29 in good health. Some clones in this sample may be carry-over from other donors' samples. The CDR3 sequence is CASSLAVRLLTYNEQFF. CDR3 sequence (DNA): TGCGCCAGCAGCTTGGCCGTTAGACTCCTCACCTACAATGAGCAGTTCTTC.